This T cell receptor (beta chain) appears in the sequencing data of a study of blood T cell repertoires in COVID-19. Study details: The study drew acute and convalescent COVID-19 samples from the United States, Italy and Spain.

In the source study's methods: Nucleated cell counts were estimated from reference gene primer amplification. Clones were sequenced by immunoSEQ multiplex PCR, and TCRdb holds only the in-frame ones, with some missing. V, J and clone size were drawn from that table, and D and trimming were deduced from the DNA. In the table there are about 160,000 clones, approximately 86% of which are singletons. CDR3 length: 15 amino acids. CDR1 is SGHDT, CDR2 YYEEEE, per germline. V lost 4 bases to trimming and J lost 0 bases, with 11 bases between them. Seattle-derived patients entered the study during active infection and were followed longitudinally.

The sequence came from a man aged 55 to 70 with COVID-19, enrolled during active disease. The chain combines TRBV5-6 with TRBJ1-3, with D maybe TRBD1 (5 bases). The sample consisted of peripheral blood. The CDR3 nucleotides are TGTGCCAGCAGCCCGGGGACTCTCTCTGGAAACACCATATATTTT. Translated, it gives CASSPGTLSGNTIYF. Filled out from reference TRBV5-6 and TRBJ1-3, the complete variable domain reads DAGVTQSPTHLIKTRGQQVTLRCSPKSGHDTVSWYQQALGQGPQFIFQYYEEEERQRGNFPDRFSGHQFPNYSSELNVNALLLGDSALYLCASSPGTLSGNTIYFGEGSWLTVV.